The clone carrying this TCR beta chain was counted once. The antigen remains unidentified. Genomic DNA of every subset was divided equally among multiple immunoSEQ plates. Produced via immunoSEQ multiplex PCR; TCRdb's table is partial and in-frame only. This sample carries about a million clones, roughly 80% of them seen once, and the ten largest clones take 0.7% to 0.95%. The sample comes from a study of shared clonotypes between healthy human individuals. The CDR3 totals 14 residues. V dropped 7 bases and J dropped 0; count of bases not matched to a gene: 6. Germline loops: CDR1 MDHEN, CDR2 SYDVKM. Study-wide results and limits: On the whole, naive subsets had larger estimated richness than memory subsets had.

V is TRBV28 and J is TRBJ2-7, with TRBD1 matching 7 bases. The receptor's source is a man younger than 35 in good health. Some clones in this sample may be carry-over from other donors' samples. The source material was memory CD4+ T cells from PBMCs. Described subset: CD45RA-negative fraction. In DNA, the CDR3 is TGTGCCAGCACCCTAGGGACAGCCTCCTACGAGCAGTACTTC. Amino acid sequence: CASTLGTASYEQYF.